This T cell receptor (beta chain) is from a study of cytomegalovirus exposure and HLA in healthy donors. The PCR ran on 60 Vbeta and 13 Jbeta primers. Clones were sequenced by immunoSEQ multiplex PCR, and TCRdb holds only the in-frame ones, with some missing. The sample shows 170,000 or so clones, around four fifths of them seen only once. The CDR3 is 13 residues long. CDR1 SNHLY and CDR2 FYNNEI come from the germline V gene. The ends were cut back, 7 bases at V and 9 bases at J, with 16 bases in the middle. This clone was counted between two and nine times. The TCR sequence derives from a woman in her forties or fifties in good health and CMV-seropositive. The V call is TRBV2, the J call TRBJ2-1, with TRBD1 as a possible D gene (6 bases). The sample taken for sequencing was PBMCs. CDR3 nucleotide sequence: TGTGCCAGCATGCGGACAGAGCGTGGTGAGCAGTTCTTC. Translation gives CASMRTERGEQFF.